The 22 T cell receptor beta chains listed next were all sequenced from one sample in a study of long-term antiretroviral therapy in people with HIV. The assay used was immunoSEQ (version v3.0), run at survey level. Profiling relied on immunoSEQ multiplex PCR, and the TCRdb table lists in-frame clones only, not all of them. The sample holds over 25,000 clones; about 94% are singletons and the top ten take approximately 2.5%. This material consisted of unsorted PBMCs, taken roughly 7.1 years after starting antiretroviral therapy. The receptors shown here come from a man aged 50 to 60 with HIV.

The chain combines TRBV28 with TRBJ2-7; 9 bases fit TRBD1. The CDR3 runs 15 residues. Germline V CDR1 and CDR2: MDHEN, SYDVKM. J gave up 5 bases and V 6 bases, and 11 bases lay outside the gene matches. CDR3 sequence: CASRRSPGQGHEQYF. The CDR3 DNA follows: TGTGCCAGCAGGCGATCACCGGGACAGGGCCACGAGCAGTACTTC.

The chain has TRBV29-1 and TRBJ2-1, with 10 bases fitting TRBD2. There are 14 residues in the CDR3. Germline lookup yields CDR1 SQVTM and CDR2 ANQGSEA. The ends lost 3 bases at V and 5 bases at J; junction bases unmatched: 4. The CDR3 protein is CSVDLSGGDNEQFF. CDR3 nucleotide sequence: TGCAGCGTTGACCTAAGCGGGGGGGACAATGAGCAGTTCTTC.

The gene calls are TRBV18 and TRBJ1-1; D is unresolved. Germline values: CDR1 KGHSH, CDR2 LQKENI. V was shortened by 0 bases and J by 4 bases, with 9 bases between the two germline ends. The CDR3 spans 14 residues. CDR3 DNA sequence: TGTGCCAGCTCACCACCCGGACCCAGCACTGAAGCTTTCTTT. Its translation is CASSPPGPSTEAFF.

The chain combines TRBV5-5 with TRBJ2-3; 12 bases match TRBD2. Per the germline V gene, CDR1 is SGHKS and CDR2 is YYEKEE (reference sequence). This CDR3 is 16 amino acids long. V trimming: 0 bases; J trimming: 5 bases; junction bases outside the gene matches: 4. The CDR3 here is CASSLVTSGGLDTQYF. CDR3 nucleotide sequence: TGTGCCAGCAGCTTGGTGACTAGCGGGGGTCTAGATACGCAGTATTTT.

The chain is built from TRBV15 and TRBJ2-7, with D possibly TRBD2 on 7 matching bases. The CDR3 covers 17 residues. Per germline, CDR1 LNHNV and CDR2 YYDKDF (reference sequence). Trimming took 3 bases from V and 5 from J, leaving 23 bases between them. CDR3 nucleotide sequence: TGTGCCACCAGCAGGGGGGACATCGGCGGGGGTTTCAACGAGCAGTACTTC. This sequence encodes CATSRGDIGGGFNEQYF.

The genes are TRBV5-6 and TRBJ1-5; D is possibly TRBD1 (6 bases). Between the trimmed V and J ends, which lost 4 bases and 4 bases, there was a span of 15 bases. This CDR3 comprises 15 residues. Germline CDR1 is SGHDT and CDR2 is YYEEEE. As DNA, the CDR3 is TGTGCCAGCAGCCACGGGGGGGCCCCAAATCAGCCCCAGCATTTT. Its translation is CASSHGGAPNQPQHF. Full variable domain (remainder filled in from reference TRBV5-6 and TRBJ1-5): DAGVTQSPTHLIKTRGQQVTLRCSPKSGHDTVSWYQQALGQGPQFIFQYYEEEERQRGNFPDRFSGHQFPNYSSELNVNALLLGDSALYLCASSHGGAPNQPQHFGDGTRLSIL.

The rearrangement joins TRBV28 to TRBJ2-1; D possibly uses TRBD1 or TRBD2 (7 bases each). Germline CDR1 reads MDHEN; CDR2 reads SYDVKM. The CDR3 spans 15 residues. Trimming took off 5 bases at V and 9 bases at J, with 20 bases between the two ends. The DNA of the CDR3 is TGTGCCAGCAGTGGACAGGTCGGGAGGTATGGTGAGCAGTTCTTC. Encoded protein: CASSGQVGRYGEQFF.

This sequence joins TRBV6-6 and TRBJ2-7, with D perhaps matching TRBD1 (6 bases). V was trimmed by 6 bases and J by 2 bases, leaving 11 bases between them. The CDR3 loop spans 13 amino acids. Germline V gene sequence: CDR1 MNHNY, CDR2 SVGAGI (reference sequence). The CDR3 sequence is CASRTGRAYEQYF. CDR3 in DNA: TGTGCCAGCAGGACAGGCAGGGCCTACGAGCAGTACTTC.

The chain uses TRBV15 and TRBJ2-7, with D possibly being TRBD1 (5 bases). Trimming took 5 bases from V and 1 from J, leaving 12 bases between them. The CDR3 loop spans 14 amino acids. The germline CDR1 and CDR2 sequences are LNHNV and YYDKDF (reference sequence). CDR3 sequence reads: CATSHPTVSYEQYF. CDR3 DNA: TGTGCCACCAGCCACCCGACAGTTTCCTACGAGCAGTACTTC.

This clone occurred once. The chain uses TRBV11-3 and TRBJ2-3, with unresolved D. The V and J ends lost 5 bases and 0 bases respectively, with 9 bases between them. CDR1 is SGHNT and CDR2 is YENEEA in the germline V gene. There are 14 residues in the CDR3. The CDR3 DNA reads TGTGCCAGCAGCCAGAGAACTAGCACAGATACGCAGTATTTT. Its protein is CASSQRTSTDTQYF.

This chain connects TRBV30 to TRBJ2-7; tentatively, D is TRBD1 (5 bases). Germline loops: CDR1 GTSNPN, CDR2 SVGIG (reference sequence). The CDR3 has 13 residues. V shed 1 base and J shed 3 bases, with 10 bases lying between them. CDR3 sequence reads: CAWSGEGDYEQYF. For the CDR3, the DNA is TGTGCCTGGAGTGGTGAAGGGGACTACGAGCAGTACTTC.

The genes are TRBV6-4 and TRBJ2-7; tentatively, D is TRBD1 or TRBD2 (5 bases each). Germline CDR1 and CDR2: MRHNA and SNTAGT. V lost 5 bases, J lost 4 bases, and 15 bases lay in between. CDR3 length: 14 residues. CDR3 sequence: CASSPRDGEYEQYF. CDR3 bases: TGTGCCAGCAGTCCCCGGGACGGGGAGTACGAGCAGTACTTC.

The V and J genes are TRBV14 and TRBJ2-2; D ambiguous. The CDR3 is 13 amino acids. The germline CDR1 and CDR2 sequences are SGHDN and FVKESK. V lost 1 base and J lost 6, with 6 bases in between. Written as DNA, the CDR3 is TGTGCCAGCAGCCAAGTTATATCCGGGGAGCTGTTTTTT. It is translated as CASSQVISGELFF. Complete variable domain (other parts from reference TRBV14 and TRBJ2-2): EAGVTQFPSHSVIEKGQTVTLRCDPISGHDNLYWYRRVMGKEIKFLLHFVKESKQDESGMPNNRFLAERTGGTYSTLKVQPAELEDSGVYFCASSQVISGELFFGEGSRLTVL.

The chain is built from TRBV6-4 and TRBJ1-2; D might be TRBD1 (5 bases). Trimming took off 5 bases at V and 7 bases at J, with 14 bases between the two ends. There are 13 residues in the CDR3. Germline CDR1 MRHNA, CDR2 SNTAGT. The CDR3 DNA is TGTGCCAGCAGTTCCGGCCTTCAGGGTGGCTACACCTTC. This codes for CASSSGLQGGYTF.

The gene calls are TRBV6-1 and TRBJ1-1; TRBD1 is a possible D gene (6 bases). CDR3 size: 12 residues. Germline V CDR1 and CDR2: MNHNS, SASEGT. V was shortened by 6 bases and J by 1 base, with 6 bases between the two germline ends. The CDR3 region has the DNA TGTGCCAGCAGACAGGGGAACACTGAAGCTTTCTTT. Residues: CASRQGNTEAFF.

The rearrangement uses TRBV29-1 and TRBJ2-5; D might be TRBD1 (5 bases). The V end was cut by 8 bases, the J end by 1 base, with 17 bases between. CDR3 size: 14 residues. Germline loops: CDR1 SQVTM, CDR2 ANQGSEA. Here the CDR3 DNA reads TGCAGCACAACCCGAGGACAAGTCCAAGAGACCCAGTACTTC. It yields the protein CSTTRGQVQETQYF.

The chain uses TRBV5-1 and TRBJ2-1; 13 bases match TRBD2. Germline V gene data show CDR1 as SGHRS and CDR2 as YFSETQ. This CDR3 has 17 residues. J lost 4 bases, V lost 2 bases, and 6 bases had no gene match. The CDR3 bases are TGCGCCAGCAGCTTAGAGGGACTAGCGGGGAGGTACAATGAGCAGTTCTTC. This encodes CASSLEGLAGRYNEQFF.

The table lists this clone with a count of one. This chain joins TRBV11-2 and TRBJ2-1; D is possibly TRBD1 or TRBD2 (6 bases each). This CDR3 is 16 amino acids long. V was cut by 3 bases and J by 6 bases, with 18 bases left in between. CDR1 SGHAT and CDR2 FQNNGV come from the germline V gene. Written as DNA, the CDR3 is TGTGCCAGCAGCTTCCTAGTTGGGGGGCGCGTCAATGAGCAGTTCTTC. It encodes CASSFLVGGRVNEQFF.

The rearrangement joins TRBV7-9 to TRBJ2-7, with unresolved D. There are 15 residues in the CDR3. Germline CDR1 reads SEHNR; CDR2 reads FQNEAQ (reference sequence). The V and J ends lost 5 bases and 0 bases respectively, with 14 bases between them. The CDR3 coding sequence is TGTGCCAGCAGCCCCCGGCGGCAGAACTCCTACGAGCAGTACTTC. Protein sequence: CASSPRRQNSYEQYF.

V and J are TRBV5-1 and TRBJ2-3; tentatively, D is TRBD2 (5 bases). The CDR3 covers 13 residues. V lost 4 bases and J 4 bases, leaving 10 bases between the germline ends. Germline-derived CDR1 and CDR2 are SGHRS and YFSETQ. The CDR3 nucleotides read TGCGCCAGCAGCATACTAGTGTCAGATACGCAGTATTTT. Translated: CASSILVSDTQYF.

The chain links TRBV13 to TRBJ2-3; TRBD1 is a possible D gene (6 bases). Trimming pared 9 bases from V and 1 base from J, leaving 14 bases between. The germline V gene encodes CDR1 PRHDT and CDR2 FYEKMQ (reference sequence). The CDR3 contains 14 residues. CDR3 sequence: CASGWGRGTDTQYF. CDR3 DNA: TGTGCCAGTGGTTGGGGGCGGGGCACAGATACGCAGTATTTT.

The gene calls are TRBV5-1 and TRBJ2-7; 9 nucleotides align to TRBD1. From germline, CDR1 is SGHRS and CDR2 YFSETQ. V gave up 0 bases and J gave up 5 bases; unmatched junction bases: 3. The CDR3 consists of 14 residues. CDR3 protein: CASSLDRGRDEQYF. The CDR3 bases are TGCGCCAGCAGCTTGGACAGGGGGCGCGACGAGCAGTACTTC.